The 26 T cell receptor beta chains listed next were all sequenced from one sample in a study of neurological immune-mediated disorders. TCRdb reprocessed the 5' RACE reads via MiXCR and lists one record per CDR3 protein. The sample contains around 55,000 distinct CDR3 sequences, under 4.5% of which appear only once. The sequencing input was CD4+ T cells from blood. The receptor source for this set is a middle-aged woman with multiple sclerosis.

This clonotype was observed at least ten times. The V call is TRBV5-1, the J call TRBJ1-2; D might be TRBD1 (5 bases). The V gene's germline CDR1 is SGHRS and CDR2 YFSETQ. The V gene lost 0 bases and the J gene lost 7 bases, with 13 bases spanning the gap. The CDR3 runs 14 residues. The CDR3: CASSLAGRGSGYTF. In DNA, the CDR3 is TGCGCCAGCAGCTTGGCAGGGAGAGGTAGTGGCTACACCTTC.

In its sample, this clonotype was seen many times. The chain links TRBV20-1 to TRBJ1-5; weak D call: TRBD1 (5 bases). The germline V gene encodes CDR1 DFQATT and CDR2 SNEGSKA (reference sequence). Trimming took 6 bases from V and 4 from J, leaving 16 bases between them. The CDR3 length is 14 residues. CDR3 coding DNA: TGCAGTGCAGCTGACATGGGGGGTAATCAGCCCCAGCATTTT. Translation: CSAADMGGNQPQHF.

This clonotype appeared many times. The chain combines TRBV5-1 with TRBJ2-5; unclear D gene. V was pared by 7 bases and J by 1 base, with 14 bases between. The CDR3 sequence is 14 residues long. Per germline, CDR1 SGHRS and CDR2 YFSETQ. CDR3 nucleotide sequence: TGCGCCAGCGCTCTAGGATTCACCCAAGAGACCCAGTACTTC. It translates to CASALGFTQETQYF.

In this sample, this clonotype turned up many times. The V and J genes are TRBV9 and TRBJ2-3, with D hard to call. Germline CDR1 reads SGDLS; CDR2 reads YYNGEE. The length of the CDR3 is 14 residues. Between the trimmed V and J ends, which lost 5 bases and 1 base, there was a span of 11 bases. The CDR3 bases are TGTGCCAGCAGAGACCTCGCGGGCACAGATACGCAGTATTTT. The encoded protein is CASRDLAGTDTQYF. Full variable domain (remainder filled in from reference TRBV9 and TRBJ2-3): DSGVTQTPKHLITATGQRVTLRCSPRSGDLSVYWYQQSLDQGLQFLIQYYNGEERAKGNILERFSAQQFPDLHSELNLSSLELGDSALYFCASRDLAGTDTQYFGPGTRLTVL.

The chain carries TRBV6-6 and TRBJ1-1; D not resolved. The CDR3 extends over 14 amino acids. Germline lookup yields CDR1 MNHNY and CDR2 SVGAGI (reference sequence). V gave up 0 bases and J gave up 6 bases, with 11 bases separating them. This chain's CDR3 is CASSYSGSFAEAFF. Written as DNA, the CDR3 is TGTGCCAGCAGTTACTCAGGGAGTTTCGCTGAAGCTTTCTTT.

This clonotype was recorded many times. The V gene is TRBV29-1, the J gene TRBJ1-1; no firm D call. The CDR3 runs 13 residues. Germline-derived CDR1 and CDR2 are SQVTM and ANQGSEA. The ends were cut back, 4 bases at V and 1 base at J, with 10 bases in the middle. The CDR3 nucleotides are TGCAGCGTTGTCAGGCAAGCGAACACTGAAGCTTTCTTT. It yields the protein CSVVRQANTEAFF.

At least ten counts were recorded for this clonotype. J is TRBJ1-1 and V is TRBV4-1; D is undetermined. CDR1 is MGHRA, CDR2 YSYEKL, per germline. The CDR3 has 15 residues. V lost 4 bases, J lost 4 bases, and 16 bases lay in between. DNA of the CDR3: TGCGCCAGCAGCCTCCGTGGCCCTCTCCTCACTGAAGCTTTCTTT. It yields the protein CASSLRGPLLTEAFF.

This clonotype appeared many times. The rearrangement links TRBV5-1 to TRBJ1-2, with D hard to call. V was pared by 0 bases and J by 0 bases, with 3 bases between. Per the germline V gene, CDR1 is SGHRS and CDR2 is YFSETQ. The CDR3 is 13 residues long. CDR3 sequence reads: CASSLVPNYGYTF. DNA for the CDR3: TGCGCCAGCAGCTTGGTCCCTAACTATGGCTACACCTTC.

This clonotype came up many times. This chain joins TRBV20-1 and TRBJ1-1; D is undetermined. The V gene's germline CDR1 is DFQATT and CDR2 SNEGSKA (reference sequence). Trimming shortened V by 3 bases and J by 7 bases, and 9 bases separated the two germline ends. There are 11 residues in the CDR3. Written as DNA, the CDR3 is TGCAGTGCTAGCCGAAATTATGAAGCTTTCTTT. It specifies CSASRNYEAFF.

The sample holds many counts of this clonotype. V usage is TRBV11-2 and J usage is TRBJ2-1, with 7 bases matching TRBD2. V lost 2 bases and J lost 1; bases outside the gene matches: 8. This CDR3 spans 17 amino acids. From germline, CDR1 is SGHAT and CDR2 FQNNGV. CDR3 protein: CASSLRPPGGSYNEQFF. The CDR3 coding sequence is TGTGCCAGCAGCTTACGCCCTCCCGGGGGGTCCTACAATGAGCAGTTCTTC.

There are many counts of this clonotype. This chain connects TRBV6-5 to TRBJ1-1; the D is unclear. Per the germline V gene, CDR1 is MNHEY and CDR2 is SVGAGI. Deletions cut 0 bases from V and 4 bases from J, with 9 bases between. The CDR3 is made up of 14 amino acids. CDR3 bases: TGTGCCAGCAGTTACTCGATTTCGGGCACTGAAGCTTTCTTT. Encoded protein: CASSYSISGTEAFF.

This clonotype has at least ten counts. The chain has TRBV4-1 and TRBJ1-6, with D possibly TRBD1 on 6 matching bases. The CDR3 is 17 residues long. The V and J ends lost 4 bases and 3 bases respectively, with 16 bases between them. Germline loops: CDR1 MGHRA, CDR2 YSYEKL. CDR3 residues: CASSRQDLPIYNSPLHF. DNA of the CDR3: TGCGCCAGCAGCCGACAGGACCTCCCTATCTATAATTCACCCCTCCACTTT.

In this sample, this clonotype turned up many times. The rearrangement links TRBV7-9 to TRBJ1-1; no firm D call. CDR1 and CDR2 from the germline V gene are SEHNR and FQNEAQ (reference sequence). There are 13 residues in the CDR3. V was shortened by 0 bases and J by 4 bases, with 6 bases between the two germline ends. CDR3 coding DNA: TGTGCCAGCAGCTTAGCCGGCCTCACTGAAGCTTTCTTT. As protein: CASSLAGLTEAFF. Using reference TRBV7-9 and TRBJ1-1 for the parts outside the CDR3, the full variable domain is DTGVSQNPRHKITKRGQNVTFRCDPISEHNRLYWYRQTLGQGPEFLTYFQNEAQLEKSRLLSDRFSAERPKGSFSTLEIQRTEQGDSAMYLCASSLAGLTEAFFGQGTRLTVV.

In this sample, this clonotype turned up many times. The rearrangement uses TRBV4-1 and TRBJ1-1, with a possible D match to TRBD1 (5 bases). Germline assignment: CDR1 MGHRA and CDR2 YSYEKL. This CDR3 spans 14 amino acids. V shed 1 base and J shed 10 bases, with 16 bases lying between them. In nucleotides, the CDR3 is TGCGCCAGCAGCCAAGTATTACGGGACGGTGGAGCTTTCTTT. It specifies CASSQVLRDGGAFF.

This clonotype was observed many times. This rearrangement joins TRBV5-6 to TRBJ2-7; 7 positions match TRBD2. The CDR3 spans 15 residues. CDR1 SGHDT and CDR2 YYEEEE come from the germline V gene. V gave up 4 bases and J gave up 1 base; unmatched junction bases: 8. The CDR3 DNA is TGTGCCAGCAGCGGCGGCGGGGGAGGATCCTACGAGCAGTACTTC. It translates to CASSGGGGGSYEQYF.

This clonotype was seen repeatedly, ten times or more. This sequence joins TRBV5-1 and TRBJ2-7; a possible D gene is TRBD1 (5 bases). The CDR3 loop spans 13 amino acids. Germline-derived CDR1 and CDR2 are SGHRS and YFSETQ. V dropped 2 bases and J dropped 3 bases, with 9 bases sitting between them. CDR3 sequence reads: CASSFRADYEQYF. In nucleotides, the CDR3 is TGCGCCAGCAGCTTCAGGGCCGACTACGAGCAGTACTTC.

This clonotype was recorded many times. This chain links TRBV2 with TRBJ2-3, with a tentative D call TRBD2 (5 bases). The germline CDR1 and CDR2 sequences are SNHLY and FYNNEI. The V and J ends lost 5 bases and 2 bases respectively, with 11 bases between them. The CDR3 consists of 14 residues. CDR3 sequence: CASSPSAATDTQYF. The CDR3 coding sequence is TGTGCCAGCAGTCCGTCAGCGGCCACAGATACGCAGTATTTT.

This clonotype was counted at least ten times. V is TRBV7-3 and J is TRBJ2-1; 7 nucleotides match TRBD1. The V segment lost 4 bases and the J segment 5 bases; nucleotides outside the gene matches: 2. Germline-derived CDR1 and CDR2 are SGHTA and FQGTGA. This CDR3 is built from 13 residues. The CDR3 loop is CASSYDRDNEQFF. The CDR3 DNA reads TGTGCCAGCAGCTATGACAGGGACAATGAGCAGTTCTTC. Complete variable domain (other parts from reference TRBV7-3 and TRBJ2-1): GAGVSQTPSNKVTEKGKYVELRCDPISGHTALYWYRQSLGQGPEFLIYFQGTGAADDSGLPNDRFFAVRPEGSVSTLKIQRTERGDSAVYLCASSYDRDNEQFFGPGTRLTVL.

In its sample, this clonotype was seen many times. The V call is TRBV15, the J call TRBJ1-5; no reliable D call. The V end lost 5 bases, the J end lost 3 bases, and 8 bases lay between the germline ends. Germline CDR1 and CDR2: LNHNV and YYDKDF (reference sequence). The CDR3 is 13 residues long. The CDR3: CATSEGINQPQHF. CDR3 nucleotides: TGTGCCACCAGCGAGGGAATCAATCAGCCCCAGCATTTT.

The sample holds many counts of this clonotype. This sequence joins TRBV6-5 and TRBJ1-5; 8 bases are shared with TRBD1. The CDR3 contains 15 residues. Germline V gives CDR1 MNHEY, CDR2 SVGAGI. Germline trimming cut 6 bases from V and 2 bases from J; bases unmatched to any gene: 6. The chain's CDR3 is CASRPLTGGNQPQHF. The CDR3 DNA follows: TGTGCCAGCAGGCCCTTGACAGGGGGCAATCAGCCCCAGCATTTT.

In its sample, this clonotype was seen many times. The V call is TRBV14, the J call TRBJ2-6; possible D gene TRBD1, 6 bases. This CDR3 has 21 amino acids. Germline values: CDR1 SGHDN, CDR2 FVKESK. V was trimmed by 1 base and J by 5 bases, leaving 27 bases between them. The CDR3 bases are TGTGCCAGCAGCCAAGCCAATCGGCCGACAGGCCGGGGAATATGGGCCAACGTCCTGACTTTC. It translates to CASSQANRPTGRGIWANVLTF.

This clonotype was observed at least ten times. The chain links TRBV5-6 to TRBJ2-3; tentatively, D is TRBD2 (6 bases). The germline V gene encodes CDR1 SGHDT and CDR2 YYEEEE. The CDR3 runs to 17 residues. With 3 bases removed from V and 1 base from J, the gap between germline ends came to 18 bases. DNA for the CDR3: TGTGCCAGCAGCTCGCTACTAGCCGTTTTCCGCACAGATACGCAGTATTTT. It yields the protein CASSSLLAVFRTDTQYF.

This clonotype was seen repeatedly, ten times or more. The CDR3 region has the DNA TGTGCCAGCAGCTTACAGGCCGGAAACACCATATATTTT. Translating gives CASSLQAGNTIYF. The chain joins TRBV7-3 to TRBJ1-3; D not resolved. Germline V gives CDR1 SGHTA, CDR2 FQGTGA. The CDR3 has 13 amino acids. V lost 2 bases and J lost 4, with 6 bases in between.

This clonotype has a count of ten or more. With a much larger clone just one base away, this may be a read error. The V and J genes are TRBV12-3 or TRBV12-4 and TRBJ1-1, with D unclear. The CDR3 runs to 14 residues. The germline V and J ends were trimmed by 5 bases and 5 bases, with 15 bases remaining between them. In nucleotides, the CDR3 is TGTGCCAGCAGTCATGTCCCCCCTGAGACTGAAGCTTTCTTT. Its protein product is CASSHVPPETEAFF.

This clonotype was seen many times. The chain couples TRBV10-2 to TRBJ2-1; 7 bases fit TRBD2. V lost 6 bases and J lost 8; bases outside the gene matches: 7. CDR3 length equals 13 residues. CDR1 and CDR2 from the germline V gene are WSHSY and SAAADI. The CDR3 spells CASRGTGRDEQFF. The CDR3 bases are TGCGCCAGCAGAGGGACGGGGAGGGATGAGCAGTTCTTC.

The genes are TRBV10-2 and TRBJ2-2; 8 bases are shared with TRBD1. The CDR3 is made up of 17 amino acids. After removal of 1 base from V and 5 bases from J, the junction contained 9 bases not matched to a gene. In germline, CDR1 is WSHSY, CDR2 SAAADI. This CDR3 is CASSELFRGRGTGELFF. In DNA, the CDR3 is TGCGCCAGCAGTGAGTTATTCAGGGGGCGCGGTACCGGGGAGCTGTTTTTT.